This T cell receptor beta chain was identified during a study of blood T cell repertoires in COVID-19 (dated by TCRdb to about 2020). For the study in its entirety: The collaborator samples originated in the United States, Italy and Spain and spanned the acute and convalescent phases of COVID-19. The material from the prospective study consisted of cDNA or gDNA derived from T cells, B-cell-depleted T cells, or PBMCs. A de-identified subject ID, COVID-19 status, age in years and sex were almost always included in the sample metadata. Samples came from the ongoing ImmuneRACE study (first 160 participants) plus 1,254 subjects from 6 global collaborators. Subjects who had been exposed to COVID-19, were actively infected with it, or had recovered from it provided the deeply sampled blood TCRbeta repertoires that made up the dataset. The repertoires were released in a freely available public database intended as a resource for research on the immune response to SARS-CoV-2. Where available, HLA class I and class II types were obtained from metadata supplied by the sample provider rather than from assay-based typing.

Whole blood was collected in K2EDTA tubes by collaborating institutions according to the institutions' own protocols. For TCRbeta analysis, collaborators shipped samples as frozen whole blood, isolated PBMCs, or DNA extracted from either of those sample types. TCRbeta CDR3 regions were amplified from genomic DNA by means of the immunoSEQ Assay, a bias-controlled multiplex PCR. As for how the authors treated the data: The number of nucleated cells in each sample was estimated from the amplification of reference gene primers within the assay. To quantify the absolute abundance of each unique TCRbeta CDR3 rearrangement, sequence reads were collapsed and filtered. For each sample, productive Simpson clonality was calculated by taking the square root of Simpson's diversity index across productive rearrangements. This is the immuneACCESS table as TCRdb keeps it, with only in-frame sequences that have V and J called. A part of the clones is gone; compared with another copy, unresolved V genes explain less than half, and the rest is unexplained. The V and J calls and clone size are taken from that table; D and trimming were inferred from the DNA. A total of hundreds of thousands of clones appear in this sample, about 80% of them only once. The top ten hold 1.9% of the sample.

Broad study findings and their caveats: The quantity of clinical and demographic metadata differed by source and by participant and was supplied without curation.

On this clone: Its antigen target is currently unknown. No qualities accompany the bases; no much larger clone lies one base away.

Spanning cysteine to phenylalanine, the CDR3 consists of 17 amino acids. Only the CDR3 part of the read is kept: 51 bases, read in frame from the first base. The V end loses 0 bases and the J end loses 2 bases, and a stretch of 14 bases separates them. The CDR1 and CDR2 encoded by the germline V gene (reference sequence) are SGHKS and YYEKEE. This receptor was obtained from an elderly woman with acute or convalescent COVID-19. The specimen was peripheral blood. The chain links TRBV5-5 with TRBJ2-2, with TRBD1 perhaps the D gene, on 6 matching bases. For the CDR3, the sequence is CASSLVGTRRNTGELFF. The DNA reads TGTGCCAGCAGCTTGGTGGGGACAAGAAGAAACACCGGGGAGCTGTTTTTT.